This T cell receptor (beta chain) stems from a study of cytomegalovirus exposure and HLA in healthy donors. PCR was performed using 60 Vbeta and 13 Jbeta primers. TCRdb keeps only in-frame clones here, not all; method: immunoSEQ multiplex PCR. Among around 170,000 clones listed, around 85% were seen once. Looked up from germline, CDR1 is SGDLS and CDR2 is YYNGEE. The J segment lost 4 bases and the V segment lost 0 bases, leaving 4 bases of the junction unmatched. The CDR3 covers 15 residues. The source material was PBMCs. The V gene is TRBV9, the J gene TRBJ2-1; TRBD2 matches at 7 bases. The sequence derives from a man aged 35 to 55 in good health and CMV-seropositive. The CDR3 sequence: CASSVETSVYNEQFF. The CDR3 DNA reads TGTGCCAGCAGCGTAGAAACTAGCGTTTACAATGAGCAGTTCTTC.